This T cell receptor (beta chain) stems from a study of response to subunit inactivated influenza vaccine. Study-level results: That few new T cells are recruited by each seasonal influenza vaccination was the authors' suggestion.

This CDR3 spans 14 amino acids. V lost 1 base and J 2 bases, leaving 9 bases between the germline ends. Germline V gene data show CDR1 as DFQATT and CDR2 as SNEGSKA (reference sequence). Many counts were recorded for this clonotype. Antigen specificity is unknown. TCRdb reprocessed the RT-PCR reads with MiXCR, giving one entry per CDR3 protein. This repertoire shows 200,000 to 300,000 distinct CDR3 sequences, 9% to 15% found once; its top ten account for about 7.8%. This chain connects TRBV20-1 to TRBJ2-1; TRBD2 is a possible D gene (6 bases). The receptor was derived from a middle-aged man who received an inactivated influenza vaccine. Sequenced here: non-naive T cells sorted from PBMCs, sampled 14 to 15 days before vaccination. CDR3 sequence: CSARGLGTYNEQFF. For the CDR3, the DNA is TGCAGTGCTAGAGGACTAGGAACCTACAATGAGCAGTTCTTC.